This T cell receptor beta chain was recorded in a study of preoperative IRX-2 immunotherapy in early breast cancer. The germline V gene encodes CDR1 SGHRS and CDR2 YFSETQ. CDR3 length: 15 amino acids. V gave up 4 bases and J gave up 8 bases, with 21 bases separating them. The treatment here: preoperative locoregional IRX-2 cytokine immunotherapy. Profiling relied on immunoSEQ multiplex PCR, and the TCRdb table lists in-frame clones only, not all of them. The sample lists roughly 93,000 clones, roughly 85% occurring once. In this sample, this clone turned up a few times. The specimen was tumor tissue, collected after IRX-2 immunotherapy. This receptor was obtained from a human donor with breast cancer. V gene TRBV5-1 combines with J gene TRBJ1-1, with D perhaps matching TRBD1 (6 bases). The CDR3 loop is CASSNEGQNHKEAFF. Written as DNA, the CDR3 is TGCGCCAGCAGCAACGAAGGACAGAACCACAAGGAAGCTTTCTTT.